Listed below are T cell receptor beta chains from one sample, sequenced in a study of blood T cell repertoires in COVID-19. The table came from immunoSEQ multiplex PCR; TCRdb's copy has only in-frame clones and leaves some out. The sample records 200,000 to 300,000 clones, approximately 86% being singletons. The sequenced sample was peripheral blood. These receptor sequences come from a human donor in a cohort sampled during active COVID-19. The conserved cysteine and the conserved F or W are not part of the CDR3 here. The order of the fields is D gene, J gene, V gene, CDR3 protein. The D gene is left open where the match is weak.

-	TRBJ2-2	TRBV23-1	ASSHQPKTNANTGELF
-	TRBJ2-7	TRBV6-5	ASSREGQAEREQY
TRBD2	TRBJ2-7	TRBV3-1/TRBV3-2	ASRRAGTSGTFREQY
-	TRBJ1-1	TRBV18	ASFVTANTEAF
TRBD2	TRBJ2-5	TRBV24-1	ATSDSGLAAQETQY
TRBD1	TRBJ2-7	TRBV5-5	ASSNGQGWTYEQY
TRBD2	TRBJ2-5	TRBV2	ASRGLAGTKETQY
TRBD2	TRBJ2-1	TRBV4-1	ASSPSQGLAGGQF
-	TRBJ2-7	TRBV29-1	SVGSPGAGEYEQY
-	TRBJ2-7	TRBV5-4	ASSLGDVKSEQY
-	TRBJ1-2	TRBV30	AWSRLVAGEGYT
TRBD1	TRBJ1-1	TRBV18	ASSPKDRVGTEAF
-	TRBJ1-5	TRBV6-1	ASSERGWDNQPQH
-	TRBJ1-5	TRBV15	ATSRVYPRGNQPQH
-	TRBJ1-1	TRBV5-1	ASSFQGHTEAF
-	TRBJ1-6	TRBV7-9	ASSSSRDSPLH
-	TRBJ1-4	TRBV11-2	ASSSVGTWDEKLF
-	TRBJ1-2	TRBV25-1	ASSRGSHYGYT
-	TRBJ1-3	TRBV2	ASSAKAGSSGNTIY
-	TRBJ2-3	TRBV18	ASSPPDILADTQY
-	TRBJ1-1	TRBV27	ASSSYTGMNTEAF
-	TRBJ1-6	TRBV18	ASSPDRTNSPLH
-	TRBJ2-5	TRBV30	AWSVQSFQETQY
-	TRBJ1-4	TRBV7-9	ASSLGGVATNEKLF
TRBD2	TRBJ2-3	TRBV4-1	ASSQVTGTRRVTDTQY
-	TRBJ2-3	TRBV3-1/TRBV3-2	ASSQGMRAGGDTQY
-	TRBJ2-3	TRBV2	ASSGRAANTDTQY
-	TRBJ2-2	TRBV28	ASSLRQTGELF
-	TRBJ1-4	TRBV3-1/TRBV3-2	ASSQPQGTNEKLF
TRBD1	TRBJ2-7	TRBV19	ASSAPGDRGTYEQY
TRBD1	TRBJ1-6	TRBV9	ASSLRDSLNSPLH
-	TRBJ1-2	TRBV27	ASRFRQWGGLNYGYT
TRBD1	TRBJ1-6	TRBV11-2	ASSLDSGTGRSPLH
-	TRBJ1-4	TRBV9	ASSLTQGREKLF
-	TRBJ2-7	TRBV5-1	ASRDTSYEQY
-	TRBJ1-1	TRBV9	ASSVVDIPSNTEAF
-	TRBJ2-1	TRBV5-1	ASSLAGRGWDEQF
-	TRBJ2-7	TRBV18	ASSPPTSIAEQY
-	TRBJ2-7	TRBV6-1	ASSEAREQY
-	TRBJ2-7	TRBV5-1	ASSLMGASYEQY
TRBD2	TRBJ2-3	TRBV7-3	ASSPFGLAGATDTQY
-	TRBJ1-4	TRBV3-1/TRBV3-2	ASSQTTVSTNEKLF
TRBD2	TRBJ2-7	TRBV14	ASSLSGRAEQY
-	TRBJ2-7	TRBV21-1	ASSITPPPRGTRATYEQY
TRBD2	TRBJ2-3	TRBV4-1	ASSQAGLAPDTQY